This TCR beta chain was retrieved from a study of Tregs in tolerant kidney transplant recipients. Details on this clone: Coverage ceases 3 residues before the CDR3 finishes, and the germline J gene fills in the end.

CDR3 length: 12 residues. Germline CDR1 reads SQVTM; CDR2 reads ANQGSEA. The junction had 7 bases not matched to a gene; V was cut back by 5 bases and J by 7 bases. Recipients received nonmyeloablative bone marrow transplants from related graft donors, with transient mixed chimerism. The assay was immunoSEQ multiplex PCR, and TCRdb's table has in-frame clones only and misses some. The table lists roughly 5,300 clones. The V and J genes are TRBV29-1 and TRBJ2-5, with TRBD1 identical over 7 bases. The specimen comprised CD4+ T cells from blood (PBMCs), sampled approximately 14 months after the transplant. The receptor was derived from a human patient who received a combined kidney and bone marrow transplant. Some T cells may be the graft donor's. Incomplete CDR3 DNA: TGCAGCGTTCATTTGACAGGGAGGACC. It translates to CSVHLTGRT. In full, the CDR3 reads CSVHLTGRTQYF.